The 5 T cell receptor beta chains listed next were all sequenced from one sample in a study of tumor-infiltrating lymphocytes in oesophageal squamous cell carcinoma. TCRdb ran MiXCR on the PCR reads and lists one entry per CDR3 protein. Here the sample spans 15,000 or so distinct CDR3 sequences, roughly half being singletons. Sequencing input: esophageal tumor tissue. The receptor set was obtained from a female donor with esophageal squamous cell carcinoma.

This clonotype was recorded at least ten times. The chain recombines TRBV10-2 with TRBJ1-1; D perhaps matches TRBD1 (5 bases). This CDR3 region has 12 residues. Germline values: CDR1 WSHSY, CDR2 SAAADI. V shed 6 bases and J shed 7 bases, with 12 bases lying between them. The CDR3 is CASSGSGGEAFF. CDR3 in DNA: TGCGCCAGCAGCGGTTCTGGGGGTGAAGCTTTCTTT.

This clonotype is deemed large. This chain uses TRBV12-3 or TRBV12-4 with TRBJ2-5; tentative D call: TRBD2 (6 bases). The CDR3 sequence is 13 residues long. V was trimmed by 7 bases and J by 4 bases, leaving 13 bases between them. CDR3 DNA: TGTGCCAGCAACGGAGGGGTCTTAGAGACCCAGTACTTC. Translating it yields CASNGGVLETQYF.

Only a few counts were recorded for this clonotype. The DNA is omitted, as the CDR3 cannot be located on it reliably, and the CDR3 follows TCRdb's listing. The V gene is TRBV6-1, the J gene TRBJ2-4; the table's D gene call, TRBD2, was not cross checked with the DNA. Germline V gives CDR1 MNHNS, CDR2 SASEGT. The CDR3 has 16 amino acids, counting both end residues. CDR3 in amino acids: CASTQEKGKVGLHLRF.

This sequence joins TRBV6-5 and TRBJ2-5; 7 bases agree with TRBD1. The DNA end is a closer match to TRBJ2-7, so the J assignment may be wrong. The V gene's germline CDR1 is MNHEY and CDR2 SVGAGI. The CDR3 has 17 amino acids. CDR3 residues: CASSYRKTGDWSYEQYF. CDR3 nucleotide sequence: TGTGCCAGCAGTTACCGGAAAACAGGGGATTGGTCCTACGAGCAGTACTTC.

The chain is built from TRBV28 and TRBJ2-1, with 7 bases identical to TRBD1. The closer fit of TRBJ2-7 to the DNA end suggests the J call may be wrong. There are 13 residues in the CDR3. CDR1 is MDHEN and CDR2 is SYDVKM in the germline V gene. CDR3 coding DNA: TGTGCCAGCAGGGGACAGTCTCGCTACGAGCAGTACTTC. Its translation: CASRGQSRYEQYF.